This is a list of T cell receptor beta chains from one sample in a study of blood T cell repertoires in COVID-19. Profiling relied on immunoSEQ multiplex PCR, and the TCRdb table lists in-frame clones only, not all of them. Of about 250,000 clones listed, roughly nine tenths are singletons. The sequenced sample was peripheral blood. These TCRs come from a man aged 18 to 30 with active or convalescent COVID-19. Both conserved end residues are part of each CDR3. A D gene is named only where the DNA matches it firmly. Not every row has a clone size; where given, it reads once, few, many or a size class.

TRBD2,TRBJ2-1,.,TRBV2,CASRAGLAGGDEQFF,TGTGCCAGCAGGGCGGGACTAGCGGGGGGTGATGAGCAGTTCTTC
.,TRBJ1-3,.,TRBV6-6,CAISQGGNTIYF,TGTGCCATCTCCCAGGGAGGAAACACCATATATTTT
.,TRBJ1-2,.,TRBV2,CASSEDRQGPHGYTF,TGTGCCAGCAGTGAAGATAGGCAGGGGCCACATGGCTACACCTTC
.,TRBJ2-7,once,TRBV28,CASSLLDSSYEQYF,TGTGCCAGCAGTTTATTGGACAGCTCCTACGAGCAGTACTTC
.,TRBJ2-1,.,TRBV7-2,CASSRPPSSGALYNEQFF,TGTGCCAGCAGCCGTCCCCCTAGTAGCGGAGCTCTCTACAATGAGCAGTTCTTC
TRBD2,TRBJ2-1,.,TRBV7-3,CASSFNSGGAYNEQFF,TGTGCCAGCAGCTTCAATAGCGGGGGCGCCTACAATGAGCAGTTCTTC
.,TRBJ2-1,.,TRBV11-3,CASSPRVPGNRATEQFF,TGTGCCAGCAGCCCTAGAGTCCCCGGGAACAGGGCAACTGAGCAGTTCTTC
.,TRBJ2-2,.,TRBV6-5,CASSYFVLTGELFF,TGTGCCAGCAGTTATTTTGTTCTCACCGGGGAGCTGTTTTTT
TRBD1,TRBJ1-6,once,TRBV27,CASTLQGARSPLHF,TGTGCCAGCACTCTTCAGGGGGCGCGGTCACCCCTCCACTTT
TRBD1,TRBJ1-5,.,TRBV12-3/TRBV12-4,CASRAGGNQPQHF,TGTGCCAGCAGGGCAGGGGGGAATCAGCCCCAGCATTTT
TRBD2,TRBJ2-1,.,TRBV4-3,CASSLTLAGTLNEQFF,TGCGCCAGCAGCCTTACCCTAGCGGGAACTCTCAATGAGCAGTTCTTC
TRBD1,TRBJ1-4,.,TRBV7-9,CASSEGLGQLNEKLFF,TGTGCCAGCAGTGAGGGGTTGGGACAGCTAAATGAAAAACTGTTTTTT
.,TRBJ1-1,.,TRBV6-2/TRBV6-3,CASSYSIGDTEAFF,TGTGCCAGCAGTTACTCTATCGGGGACACTGAAGCTTTCTTT
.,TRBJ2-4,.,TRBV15,CATSPRTSFLGAKNIQYF,TGTGCCACCAGCCCTCGTACTAGCTTTTTGGGAGCCAAAAACATTCAGTACTTC
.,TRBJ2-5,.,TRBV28,CASSLSRGFQETQYF,TGTGCCAGCAGTTTATCCCGCGGGTTCCAAGAGACCCAGTACTTC
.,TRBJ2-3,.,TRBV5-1,CASSPNTGSDTQYF,TGCGCCAGCAGCCCCAATACGGGTTCAGATACGCAGTATTTT
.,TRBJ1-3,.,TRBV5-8,CASSLQAGRGNTIYF,TGTGCCAGCAGCTTGCAAGCCGGGAGGGGAAACACCATATATTTT
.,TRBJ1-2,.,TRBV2,CASSEGTGPPLEDGYTF,TGTGCCAGCAGTGAAGGAACAGGGCCCCCGCTGGAGGATGGCTACACCTTC
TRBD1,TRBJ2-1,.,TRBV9,CASSPRDSYNEQFF,TGTGCCAGCAGCCCTCGGGACAGTTACAATGAGCAGTTCTTC
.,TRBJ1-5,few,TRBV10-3,CATRGWGNQPQHF,TGTGCTACGAGGGGGTGGGGCAATCAGCCCCAGCATTTT
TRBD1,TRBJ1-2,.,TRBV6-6,CASRRSGTGKNYGYTF,TGTGCCAGCAGGCGATCCGGGACAGGAAAAAACTATGGCTACACCTTC
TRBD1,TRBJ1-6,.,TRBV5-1,CASRPLDRGLNSPLHF,TGCGCCAGCAGACCCCTCGACAGGGGGCTGAATTCACCCCTCCACTTT